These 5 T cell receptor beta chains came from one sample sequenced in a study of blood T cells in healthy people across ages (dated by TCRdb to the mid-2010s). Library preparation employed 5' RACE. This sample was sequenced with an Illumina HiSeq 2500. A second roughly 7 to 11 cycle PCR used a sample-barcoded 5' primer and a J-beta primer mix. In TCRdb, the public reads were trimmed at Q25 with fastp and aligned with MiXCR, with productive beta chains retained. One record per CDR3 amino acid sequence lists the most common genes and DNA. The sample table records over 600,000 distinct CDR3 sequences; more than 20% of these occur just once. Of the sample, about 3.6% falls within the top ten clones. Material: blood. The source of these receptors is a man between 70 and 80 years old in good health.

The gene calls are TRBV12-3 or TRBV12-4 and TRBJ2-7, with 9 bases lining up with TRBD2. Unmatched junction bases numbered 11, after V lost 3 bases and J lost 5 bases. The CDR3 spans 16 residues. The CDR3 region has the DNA TGTGCCAGCAGTTTGACATCCGCGGGAGGGCCAAACGAGCAGTACTTC. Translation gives CASSLTSAGGPNEQYF.

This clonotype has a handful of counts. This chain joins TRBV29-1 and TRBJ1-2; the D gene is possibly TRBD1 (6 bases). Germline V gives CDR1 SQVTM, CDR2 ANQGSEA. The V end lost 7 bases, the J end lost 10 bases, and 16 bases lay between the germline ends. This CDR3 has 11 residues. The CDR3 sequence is CSASRDTYYTF. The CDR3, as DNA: TGCAGCGCTTCACGGGACACCTACTACACCTTC. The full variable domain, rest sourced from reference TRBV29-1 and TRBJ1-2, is SAVISQKPSRDICQRGTSLTIQCQVDSQVTMMFWYRQQPGQSLTLIATANQGSEATYESGFVIDKFPISRPNLTFSTLTVSNMSPEDSSIYLCSASRDTYYTFGSGTRLTVV.

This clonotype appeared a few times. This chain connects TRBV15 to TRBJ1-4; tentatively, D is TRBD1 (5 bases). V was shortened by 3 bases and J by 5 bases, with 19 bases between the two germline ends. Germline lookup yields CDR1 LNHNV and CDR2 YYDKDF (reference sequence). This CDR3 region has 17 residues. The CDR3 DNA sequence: TGTGCCACCAGCAGGTCGACAGACTTTACACCGAATGAAAAACTGTTTTTT. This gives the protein CATSRSTDFTPNEKLFF. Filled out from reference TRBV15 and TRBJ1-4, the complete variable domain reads DAMVIQNPRYQVTQFGKPVTLSCSQTLNHNVMYWYQQKSSQAPKLLFHYYDKDFNNEADTPDNFQSRRPNTSFCFLDIRSPGLGDTAMYLCATSRSTDFTPNEKLFFGSGTQLSVL.

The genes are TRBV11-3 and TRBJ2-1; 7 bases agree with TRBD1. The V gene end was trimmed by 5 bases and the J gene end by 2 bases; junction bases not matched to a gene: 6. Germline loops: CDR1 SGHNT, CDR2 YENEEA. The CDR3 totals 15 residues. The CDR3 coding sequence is TGTGCCAGCAGCCCACAGGGGTGGGCCTACAATGAGCAGTTCTTC. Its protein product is CASSPQGWAYNEQFF.

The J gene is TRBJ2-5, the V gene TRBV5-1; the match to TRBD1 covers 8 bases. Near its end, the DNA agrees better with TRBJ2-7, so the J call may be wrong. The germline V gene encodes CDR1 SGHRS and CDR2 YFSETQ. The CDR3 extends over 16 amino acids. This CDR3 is CASSFDRGQPVYEQYF. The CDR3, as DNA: TGCGCCAGCAGCTTTGACAGGGGCCAGCCAGTCTACGAGCAGTACTTC.